Listed below are T cell receptor beta chains from one sample, sequenced in a study of cytomegalovirus exposure and HLA in healthy donors. This table comes from immunoSEQ multiplex PCR, and its TCRdb copy is limited to in-frame clones, with some not included. In the table there are tens of thousands of clones, over 60% of which are singletons. The sequencing sample was made of PBMCs. These receptors all stem from a middle-aged man in good health and CMV-seropositive. CDR3s include the opening cysteine and the closing phenylalanine or tryptophan. D genes are given only for firm matches. The size of a clone is reported for some rows only, either as once, few or many, or as a class for expanded clones.

>NA|TRBJ2-5|TRBV5-8|NA
CASSLDRGETQYF
TGTGCCAGCAGCTTGGATCGGGGAGAGACCCAGTACTTC
>NA|TRBJ2-7|TRBV5-1|TRBD1
CASSWTGTASYEQYF
TGCGCCAGCAGCTGGACCGGGACAGCCTCCTACGAGCAGTACTTC
>NA|TRBJ1-2|TRBV5-1|TRBD1
CASSFQAGTGRYGYTF
TGCGCCAGCAGCTTCCAAGCCGGGACAGGGCGGTATGGCTACACCTTC
>NA|TRBJ2-3|TRBV28|NA
CASSPRRGWTDTQYF
TGTGCCAGCAGCCCTCGAAGGGGATGGACAGATACGCAGTATTTT
>NA|TRBJ1-1|TRBV6-1|TRBD1
CASRAGTANTEAFF
TGTGCCAGCAGAGCCGGGACAGCGAACACTGAAGCTTTCTTT
>NA|TRBJ1-1|TRBV10-3|NA
CAIRVQDSVGTEAFF
TGTGCCATCAGGGTCCAGGACTCAGTGGGCACTGAAGCTTTCTTT
>few|TRBJ1-5|TRBV6-6|TRBD1
CASRTGRQPQHF
TGTGCCTCCCGGACAGGGCGTCAGCCCCAGCATTTT
>NA|TRBJ1-2|TRBV9|NA
CASSRGGIDGYTF
TGTGCCAGCAGCCGAGGGGGAATCGATGGCTACACCTTC
>NA|TRBJ1-3|TRBV5-1|NA
CASSDGNQRNTIYF
TGCGCCAGCAGCGACGGGAACCAACGAAACACCATATATTTT
>NA|TRBJ2-7|TRBV28|TRBD2
CASRSGTTSEQYF
TGTGCCAGCAGAAGCGGGACGACCTCCGAGCAGTACTTC
>NA|TRBJ2-5|TRBV7-7|TRBD1
CASSPTGGAETQYF
TGTGCTAGCAGCCCGACAGGGGGCGCGGAGACCCAGTACTTC
>NA|TRBJ2-1|TRBV5-1|NA
CASSLAYEQFF
TGCGCCAGCAGCTTGGCATATGAGCAGTTCTTC
>NA|TRBJ2-6|TRBV19|NA
CASSPRDFSGANVLTF
TGTGCCAGTAGTCCCCGGGATTTCTCTGGGGCCAACGTCCTGACTTTC
>NA|TRBJ2-3|TRBV30|NA
CAWSVGGSADTQYF
TGTGCCTGGAGCGTGGGCGGGTCCGCAGATACGCAGTATTTT
>NA|TRBJ2-7|TRBV5-1|NA
CASSPGQPSSYEQYF
TGCGCCAGCAGCCCCGGACAGCCCAGCTCCTACGAGCAGTACTTC
>NA|TRBJ1-1|TRBV6-6|NA
CASTPRTEAFF
TGTGCCAGCACCCCCAGGACTGAAGCTTTCTTT
>few|TRBJ1-1|TRBV30|NA
CAWRRTQNTEAFF
TGTGCCTGGAGGAGGACACAGAACACTGAAGCTTTCTTT
>NA|TRBJ1-5|TRBV27|NA
CASSSGNQPQHF
TGTGCCAGCAGTTCGGGCAATCAGCCCCAGCATTTT
>once|TRBJ2-7|TRBV5-6|NA
CASSSRWIARYEQYF
TGTGCCAGCAGCTCCCGGTGGATTGCCAGGTACGAGCAGTACTTC
>NA|TRBJ1-5|TRBV27|TRBD1
CASSPGTGYSNQPQHF
TGTGCCAGCAGTCCCGGGACAGGGTATAGCAATCAGCCCCAGCATTTT
>NA|TRBJ2-7|TRBV7-2|TRBD1
CASSSGQGAGEQYF
TGTGCCAGCAGCTCAGGACAGGGGGCAGGAGAGCAGTACTTC
>few|TRBJ2-1|TRBV7-9|TRBD2
CASSTRTSGSSYNEQFF
TGTGCCAGCAGCACCCGGACTAGCGGGAGCTCCTACAATGAGCAGTTCTTC
>NA|TRBJ2-3|TRBV28|NA
CASSTPSSANTDTQYF
TGTGCCAGCAGTACCCCATCTAGCGCGAACACAGATACGCAGTATTTT
>many|TRBJ1-5|TRBV2|NA
CASTPGSERVQHF
TGTGCCAGCACCCCCGGGTCTGAAAGAGTCCAGCATTTT
>NA|TRBJ1-1|TRBV5-4|NA
CASSYENRDEAFF
TGTGCCAGCAGCTACGAAAACAGGGACGAAGCTTTCTTT
>NA|TRBJ2-7|TRBV5-1|NA
CASSLDGGAYEQYF
TGCGCCAGCAGCTTGGATGGGGGGGCATACGAGCAGTACTTC
>NA|TRBJ2-1|TRBV19|TRBD2
CASSIWTSGPYNEQFF
TGTGCCAGTAGTATTTGGACTAGCGGCCCCTACAATGAGCAGTTCTTC
>once|TRBJ2-5|TRBV6-5|TRBD2
CASSPGGDKKETQYF
TGTGCCAGCAGTCCCGGGGGGGACAAAAAAGAGACCCAGTACTTC
>NA|TRBJ1-5|TRBV5-6|TRBD1
CASSLNDRGNQPQHF
TGTGCCAGCAGCTTGAACGACAGGGGGAATCAGCCCCAGCATTTT
>NA|TRBJ1-1|TRBV11-2|NA
CASSPRTASEAFF
TGTGCCAGCAGCCCCCGGACAGCCTCTGAAGCTTTCTTT
>once|TRBJ2-1|TRBV27|NA
CASRVVGGNNEQFF
TGTGCCAGCAGGGTAGTAGGGGGTAACAATGAGCAGTTCTTC
>NA|TRBJ2-1|TRBV6-5|TRBD1
CASTPTGGLGNEQFF
TGTGCCAGCACCCCGACAGGGGGACTTGGCAATGAGCAGTTCTTC
>NA|TRBJ2-5|TRBV6-5|NA
CASGRGLTETQYF
TGTGCCAGCGGGCGGGGGCTGACGGAGACCCAGTACTTC
>once|TRBJ2-7|TRBV30|TRBD2
CAWSLAGGPSYEQYF
TGTGCCTGGAGTCTAGCGGGGGGGCCTAGTTACGAGCAGTACTTC
>NA|TRBJ2-7|TRBV7-9|TRBD2
CASSSGGSGEQYF
TGTGCCAGCAGCTCGGGGGGGAGTGGCGAGCAGTACTTC